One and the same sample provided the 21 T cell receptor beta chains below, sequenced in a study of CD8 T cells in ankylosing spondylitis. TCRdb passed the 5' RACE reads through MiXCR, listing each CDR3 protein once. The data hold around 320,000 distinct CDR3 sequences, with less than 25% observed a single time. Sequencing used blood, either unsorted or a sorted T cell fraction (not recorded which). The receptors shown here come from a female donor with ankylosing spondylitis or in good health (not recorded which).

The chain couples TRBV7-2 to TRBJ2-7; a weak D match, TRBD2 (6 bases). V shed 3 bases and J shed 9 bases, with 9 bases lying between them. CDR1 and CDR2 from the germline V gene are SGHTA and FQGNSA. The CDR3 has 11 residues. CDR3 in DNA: TGTGCCAGCAGCTTGGGACTGTGGCAGTACTTC. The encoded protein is CASSLGLWQYF.

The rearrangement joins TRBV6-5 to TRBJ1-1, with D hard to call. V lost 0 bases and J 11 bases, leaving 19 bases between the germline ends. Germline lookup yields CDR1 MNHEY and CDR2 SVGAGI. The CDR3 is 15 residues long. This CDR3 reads CASSYSREGSGVAFF. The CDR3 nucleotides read TGTGCCAGCAGTTACTCGAGGGAAGGGAGTGGAGTGGCTTTCTTT.

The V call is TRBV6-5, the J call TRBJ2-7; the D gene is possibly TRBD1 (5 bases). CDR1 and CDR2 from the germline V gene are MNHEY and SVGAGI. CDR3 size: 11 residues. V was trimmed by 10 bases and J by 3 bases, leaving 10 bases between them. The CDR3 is CATGRDYEQYF. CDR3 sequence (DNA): TGTGCCACCGGCAGGGACTACGAGCAGTACTTC.

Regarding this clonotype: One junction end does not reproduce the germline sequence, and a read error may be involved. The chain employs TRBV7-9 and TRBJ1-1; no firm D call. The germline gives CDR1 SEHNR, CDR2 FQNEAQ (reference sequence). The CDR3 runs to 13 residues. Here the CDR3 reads CASSFGSGGEKIF. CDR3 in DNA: TGTGCCAGCAGCTTCGGCAGTGGCGGGGAAAAAATCTTT.

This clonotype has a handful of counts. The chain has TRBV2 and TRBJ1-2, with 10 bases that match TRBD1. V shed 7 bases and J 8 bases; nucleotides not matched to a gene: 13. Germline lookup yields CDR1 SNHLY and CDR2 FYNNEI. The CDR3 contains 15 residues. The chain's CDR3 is CASTKAGTGARGYTF. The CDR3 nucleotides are TGTGCCAGCACAAAAGCCGGGACAGGGGCGCGGGGCTACACCTTC.

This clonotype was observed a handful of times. CDR3 DNA sequence: TGTGCCAGCAGCCTGGGGACTAGCGGGGACACCGGGGAGCTGTTTTTT. It translates to CASSLGTSGDTGELFF. The rearrangement links TRBV3-1 to TRBJ2-2; the match to TRBD2 covers 13 bases. J gave up 3 bases and V 4 bases, and 2 bases lay outside the gene matches. The CDR3 loop spans 16 amino acids. In germline, CDR1 is LGHDT, CDR2 YNNKEL (reference sequence).

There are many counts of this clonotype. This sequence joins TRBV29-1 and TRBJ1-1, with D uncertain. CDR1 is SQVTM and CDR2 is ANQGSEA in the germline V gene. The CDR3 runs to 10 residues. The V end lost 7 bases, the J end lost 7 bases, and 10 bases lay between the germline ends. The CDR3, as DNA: TGCAGCGGCTCTCTCGGTGAAGCTTTCTTT. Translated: CSGSLGEAFF.

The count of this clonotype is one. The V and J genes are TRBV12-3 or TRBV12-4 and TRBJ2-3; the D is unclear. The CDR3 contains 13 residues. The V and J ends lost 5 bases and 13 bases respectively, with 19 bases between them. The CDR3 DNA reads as TGTGCCAGCAGTCCCCGACCGGTGGTACGGGAGTATTTT. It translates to CASSPRPVVREYF.

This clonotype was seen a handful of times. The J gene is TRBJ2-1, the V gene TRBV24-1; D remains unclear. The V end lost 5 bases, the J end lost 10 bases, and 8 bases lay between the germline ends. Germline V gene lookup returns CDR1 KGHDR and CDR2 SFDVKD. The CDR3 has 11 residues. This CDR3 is CATSAYGEQFF. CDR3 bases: TGTGCCACCAGTGCCTATGGCGAGCAGTTCTTC.

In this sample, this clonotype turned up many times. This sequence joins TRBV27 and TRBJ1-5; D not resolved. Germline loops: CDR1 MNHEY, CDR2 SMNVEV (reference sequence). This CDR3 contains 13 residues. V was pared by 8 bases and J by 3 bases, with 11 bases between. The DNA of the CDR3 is TGTGCCAGCCCGTACGCTTACAATCAGCCCCAGCATTTT. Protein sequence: CASPYAYNQPQHF.

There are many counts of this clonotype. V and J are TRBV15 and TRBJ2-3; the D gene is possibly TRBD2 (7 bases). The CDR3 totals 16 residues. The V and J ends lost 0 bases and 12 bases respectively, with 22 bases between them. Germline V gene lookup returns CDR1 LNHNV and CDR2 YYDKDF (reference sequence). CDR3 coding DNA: TGTGCCACCAGCAGAGATGGGGGGGCCAAGGACCGAGAACAGTATTTT. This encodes CATSRDGGAKDREQYF.

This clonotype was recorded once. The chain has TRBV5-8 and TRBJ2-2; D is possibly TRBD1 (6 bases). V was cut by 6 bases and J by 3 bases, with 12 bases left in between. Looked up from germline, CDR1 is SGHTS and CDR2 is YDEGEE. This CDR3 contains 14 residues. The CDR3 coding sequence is TGTGCCAGCACCGCTACAGGGTACACCGGGGAGCTGTTTTTT. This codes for CASTATGYTGELFF.

Here the CDR3 reads CASSFSLAGLAKNIQYF. The CDR3 bases are TGTGCCAGCAGTTTCTCTCTAGCGGGCCTAGCCAAAAACATTCAGTACTTC. The chain is built from TRBV12-3 or TRBV12-4 and TRBJ2-4; 8 nucleotides line up with TRBD2. The CDR3 consists of 17 residues. V was pared by 3 bases and J by 0 bases, with 7 bases of the junction left unmatched.

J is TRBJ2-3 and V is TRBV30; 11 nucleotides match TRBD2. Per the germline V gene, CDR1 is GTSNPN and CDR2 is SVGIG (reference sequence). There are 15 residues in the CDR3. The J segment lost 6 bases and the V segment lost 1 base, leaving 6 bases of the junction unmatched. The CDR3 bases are TGTGCCTGGAGTGCCACTAGCGGGGGCCCGGATACGCAGTATTTT. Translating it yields CAWSATSGGPDTQYF.

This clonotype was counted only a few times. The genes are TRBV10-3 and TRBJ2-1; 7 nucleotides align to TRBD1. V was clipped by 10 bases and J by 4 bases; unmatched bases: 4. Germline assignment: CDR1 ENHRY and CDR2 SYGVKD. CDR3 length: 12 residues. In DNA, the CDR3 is TGTGCCACCGGGACAGAATACAATGAGCAGTTCTTC. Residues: CATGTEYNEQFF.

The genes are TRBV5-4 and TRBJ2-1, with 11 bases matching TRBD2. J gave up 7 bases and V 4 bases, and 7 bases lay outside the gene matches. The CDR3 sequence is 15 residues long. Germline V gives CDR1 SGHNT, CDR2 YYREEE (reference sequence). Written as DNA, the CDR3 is TGTGCCAGCAGCCAGGGACTAGCGGAGCCGAATGAGCAGTTCTTC. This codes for CASSQGLAEPNEQFF.

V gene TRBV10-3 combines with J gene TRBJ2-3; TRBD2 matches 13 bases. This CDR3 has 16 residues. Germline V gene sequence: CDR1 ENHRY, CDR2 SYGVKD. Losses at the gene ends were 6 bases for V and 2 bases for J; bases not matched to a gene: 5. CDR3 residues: CAISRTSGSFTDTQYF. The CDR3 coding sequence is TGTGCCATCAGCCGGACTAGCGGGAGTTTCACAGATACGCAGTATTTT.

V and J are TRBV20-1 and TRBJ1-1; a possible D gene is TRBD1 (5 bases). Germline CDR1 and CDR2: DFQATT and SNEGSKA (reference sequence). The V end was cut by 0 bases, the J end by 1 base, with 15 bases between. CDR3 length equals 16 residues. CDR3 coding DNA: TGCAGTGCTAGAGATCCCCAGGGCAAAACGAACACTGAAGCTTTCTTT. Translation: CSARDPQGKTNTEAFF.

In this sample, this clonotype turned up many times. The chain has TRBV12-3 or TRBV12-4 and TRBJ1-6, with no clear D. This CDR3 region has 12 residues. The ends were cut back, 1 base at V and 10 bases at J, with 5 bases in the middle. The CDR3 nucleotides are TGTGCCAGCAGTTTAGAACCCTCACCCCTCCACTTT. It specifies CASSLEPSPLHF.

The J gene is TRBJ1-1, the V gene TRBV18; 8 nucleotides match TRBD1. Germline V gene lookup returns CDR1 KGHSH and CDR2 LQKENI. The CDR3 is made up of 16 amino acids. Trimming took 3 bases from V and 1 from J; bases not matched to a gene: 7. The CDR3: CASSPYGTGTNTEAFF. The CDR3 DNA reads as TGTGCCAGCTCACCCTACGGGACAGGAACGAACACTGAAGCTTTCTTT.

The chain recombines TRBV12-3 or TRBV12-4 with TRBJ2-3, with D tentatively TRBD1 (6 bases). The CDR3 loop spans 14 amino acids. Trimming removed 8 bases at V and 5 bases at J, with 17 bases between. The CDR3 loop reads CASLTGTMEDTQYF. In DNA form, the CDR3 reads TGTGCCAGCCTCACCGGGACAATGGAAGATACGCAGTATTTT.